The 16 T cell receptor beta chains below all came from one sample that was sequenced in a study of OX40 agonist ivuxolimab in advanced cancers. Sequencing was performed with immunoSEQ multiplex PCR; in TCRdb, only in-frame clones are kept and a portion is missing. The profile shows roughly 68,000 clones, 80% to 90% of them singletons. The sequenced sample was CD4+ or CD8+ T cells sorted from blood, obtained in a trial of the OX40 agonist ivuxolimab. These receptors came from an adult with an advanced solid tumor such as melanoma, head and neck, liver or kidney cancer.

The CDR3 loop reads CASSPDRNQPQHF. The CDR3 nucleotides are TGTGCCAGCAGCCCCGACAGAAATCAGCCCCAGCATTTT. The chain employs TRBV7-3 and TRBJ1-5, with D maybe TRBD1 (5 bases). The germline V gene has CDR1 SGHTA and CDR2 FQGTGA. V gave up 5 bases and J gave up 4 bases, with 9 bases separating them. This CDR3 is 13 amino acids long.

The chain has TRBV29-1 and TRBJ1-3; D gene unclear. This CDR3 is built from 11 residues. The V end was cut by 2 bases, the J end by 1 base, with 0 bases between. Germline CDR1 and CDR2: SQVTM and ANQGSEA. This CDR3 is CSVESGNTIYF. CDR3 DNA sequence: TGCAGCGTTGAATCTGGAAACACCATATATTTT.

The rearrangement joins TRBV7-2 to TRBJ2-3; 7 bases match TRBD2. Germline V CDR1 and CDR2: SGHTA, FQGNSA. CDR3 length equals 15 residues. V lost 0 bases, J lost 2 bases, and 2 bases stayed unmatched. The CDR3 is CASSLAGGFTDTQYF. The DNA for the CDR3 is TGTGCCAGCAGCTTAGCGGGGGGGTTCACAGATACGCAGTATTTT.

V gene TRBV19 combines with J gene TRBJ2-3, with 7 bases fitting TRBD2. The CDR3 is 15 residues long. Losses at the gene ends were 5 bases for V and 0 bases for J; bases not matched to a gene: 5. Germline CDR1 reads LNHDA; CDR2 reads SQIVND (reference sequence). CDR3 sequence (DNA): TGTGCCAGTAGTCCGTGGGGGGGTAGCACAGATACGCAGTATTTT. Translated: CASSPWGGSTDTQYF.

The chain employs TRBV9 and TRBJ1-5; D is ambiguous. V was trimmed by 1 base and J by 4 bases, leaving 9 bases between them. The CDR3 runs to 14 residues. The germline gives CDR1 SGDLS, CDR2 YYNGEE. The CDR3 protein is CASSVIGGNQPQHF. The CDR3 DNA sequence: TGTGCCAGCAGCGTAATCGGCGGGAATCAGCCCCAGCATTTT.

The chain couples TRBV5-5 to TRBJ1-4; maybe TRBD1 (5 bases). V lost 0 bases and J lost 17, with 14 bases in between. This CDR3 spans 12 amino acids. Germline V CDR1 and CDR2: SGHKS, YYEKEE (reference sequence). The CDR3 region has the DNA TGTGCCAGCAGCTTGGCCGAGGGGCAGCGTTTTTTT. It is translated as CASSLAEGQRFF.

The chain has TRBV5-4 and TRBJ1-3; D uncertain. CDR1 is SGHNT, CDR2 YYREEE, per germline (reference sequence). The CDR3 covers 12 residues. V lost 1 base and J lost 4, with 3 bases in between. The CDR3 protein is CASSLTGNTIYF. The CDR3 DNA sequence: TGTGCCAGCAGCTTGACCGGAAACACCATATATTTT.

The rearrangement joins TRBV6-5 to TRBJ1-1; possible D gene TRBD1, 5 bases. The CDR3 is made up of 12 amino acids. Germline CDR1 and CDR2: MNHEY and SVGAGI. V lost 8 bases, J lost 2 bases, and 9 bases lay in between. CDR3 region: CASHRSNTEAFF. The CDR3 nucleotides read TGTGCCAGCCACAGGAGTAACACTGAAGCTTTCTTT.

The genes are TRBV18 and TRBJ2-2, with 8 bases matching TRBD1. V gave up 3 bases and J gave up 6 bases; unmatched junction bases: 18. Germline V CDR1 and CDR2: KGHSH, LQKENI. The CDR3 totals 19 residues. Here the CDR3 reads CASSPRAGGALRSSGELFF. The CDR3 nucleotides are TGTGCCAGCTCACCTAGAGCAGGGGGCGCATTAAGAAGCTCCGGGGAGCTGTTTTTT.

The sample holds one count of this clone. The V call is TRBV27, the J call TRBJ2-2; 8 nucleotides agree with TRBD1. J gave up 5 bases and V 6 bases, and 5 bases lay outside the gene matches. Germline CDR1 MNHEY, CDR2 SMNVEV (reference sequence). The CDR3 runs to 14 residues. The CDR3: CASRGTGETGELFF. For the CDR3, the DNA is TGTGCCAGCAGGGGGACAGGAGAAACCGGGGAGCTGTTTTTT.

V is TRBV11-2 and J is TRBJ2-1; D unresolved. Germline values: CDR1 SGHAT, CDR2 FQNNGV. Trimming stripped 0 bases from V and 8 bases from J, with 2 bases between. This CDR3 has 11 residues. The CDR3 here is CASSLEYEQFF. DNA of the CDR3: TGTGCCAGCAGCTTAGAGTATGAGCAGTTCTTC. The full variable domain, with the rest looked up from reference TRBV11-2 and TRBJ2-1, is EAGVAQSPRYKIIEKRQSVAFWCNPISGHATLYWYQQILGQGPKLLIQFQNNGVVDDSQLPKDRFSAERLKGVDSTLKIQPAKLEDSAVYLCASSLEYEQFFGPGTRLTVL.

The chain has TRBV2 and TRBJ2-7; 9 bases line up with TRBD1. Losses at the gene ends were 7 bases for V and 1 base for J; bases not matched to a gene: 8. This CDR3 region has 15 residues. Germline loops: CDR1 SNHLY, CDR2 FYNNEI. CDR3: CASMPGTGPSYEQYF. The DNA for the CDR3 is TGTGCCAGCATGCCCGGGACAGGGCCTTCCTACGAGCAGTACTTC.

V usage is TRBV5-4 and J usage is TRBJ2-1; TRBD2 aligns across 7 bases. The CDR3 extends over 16 amino acids. V lost 5 bases, J lost 7 bases, and 15 bases stayed unmatched. From germline, CDR1 is SGHNT and CDR2 YYREEE (reference sequence). The CDR3 DNA sequence: TGTGCCAGCAGGCGGGAGCCCGGGACTTCTCCTAATGAGCAGTTCTTC. Its translation: CASRREPGTSPNEQFF.

This sequence joins TRBV5-5 and TRBJ2-1, with TRBD1 identical over 10 bases. This CDR3 comprises 15 residues. Germline CDR1 reads SGHKS; CDR2 reads YYEKEE (reference sequence). V lost 4 bases, J lost 7 bases, and 8 bases stayed unmatched. In nucleotides, the CDR3 is TGTGCCAGCAGCCTGACAGGGGGCGCCGGGAATGAGCAGTTCTTC. This codes for CASSLTGGAGNEQFF.

The CDR3, as DNA: TGTGCCAGCAGCGGGACAGGGGTAGAGACCCAGTACTTC. Translation: CASSGTGVETQYF. This chain joins TRBV5-4 and TRBJ2-5; 10 nucleotides align to TRBD1. The CDR3 extends over 13 amino acids. CDR1 and CDR2 (germline): SGHNT, YYREEE (reference sequence). The V gene end was trimmed by 4 bases and the J gene end by 4 bases; junction bases not matched to a gene: 1.

V and J are TRBV11-1 and TRBJ1-1; D not certain. In germline, CDR1 is SGHAT, CDR2 FQDESV (reference sequence). CDR3 length: 16 residues. V shed 5 bases and J shed 6 bases, with 22 bases lying between them. The DNA for the CDR3 is TGTGCCAGCAGCCCTAGAGAGGGTCGCGGACGCGCTGAAGCTTTCTTT. This translates into CASSPREGRGRAEAFF. Supplemented by reference TRBV11-1 and TRBJ1-1, the full variable domain reads EAEVAQSPRYKITEKSQAVAFWCDPISGHATLYWYRQILGQGPELLVQFQDESVVDDSQLPKDRFSAERLKGVDSTLKIQPAELGDSAMYLCASSPREGRGRAEAFFGQGTRLTVV.